This record concerns one T cell receptor (beta chain) sequence. Its antigen is undetermined. Without exception, sorted populations had purity beyond 98%. Expressed TCRB transcripts were sequenced, since all the RNA that had been isolated was reverse transcribed. The method was immunoSEQ multiplex PCR; TCRdb's version includes in-frame clones alone and lacks a portion of them. The sample carries roughly 310,000 clones, approximately 11% recorded once. The data stem from a study of beta chain features in type 1 diabetes. Whole-study findings and limits: Naive, central memory and Treg TCRB repertoires appeared more alike in patients than in healthy donors. Unsettled here was the matter of whether HLA type influences TCRB rearrangement.

The CDR3 is made up of 12 amino acids. V gave up 1 base and J gave up 5 bases, with 5 bases separating them. Germline V gene lookup returns CDR1 MDHEN and CDR2 SYDVKM. This clonotype originated in a woman aged 30 to 39 in good health. V and J are TRBV28 and TRBJ2-5; no reliable D call. The sample was naive CD4+ T cells from blood. The DNA of the CDR3 is TGTGCCAGCAGTTTATCAGCGGAGACCCAGTACTTC. Translation gives CASSLSAETQYF.